This T cell receptor (beta chain) comes out of a study of spatial heterogeneity in lung cancer. MiXCR was run by TCRdb on the 5' RACE reads, yielding one entry per CDR3 protein. This sample has about 2,800 distinct CDR3 sequences, with over 40% found just once. Broader study findings: Counts of expanded alpha and beta TCRs within tumors tracked the tumor nonsynonymous mutation count.

Comments on this clonotype: Its target is unknown.

This sample's time point: sample taken at primary tumor resection. Per germline, CDR1 SGHAT and CDR2 FQNNGV. The CDR3 covers 15 residues. Trimming at V came to 5 bases and at J to 12 bases, leaving 11 bases not matched to a gene. This TCR derives from a male donor with early-stage non-small cell lung cancer. Specimen: lung tumor tissue, collected at surgery. The chain employs TRBV11-2 and TRBJ2-1; 12 bases are a match to TRBD2. The CDR3 sequence is CASSVGTSGPRGQFF. In DNA form, the CDR3 reads TGTGCCAGCAGCGTCGGGACTAGCGGGCCCCGAGGGCAGTTCTTC.